The next 13 T cell receptor beta chains were all read from a single sample in a study of response to subunit inactivated influenza vaccine. TCRdb analysed the RT-PCR reads with MiXCR anew, one entry per CDR3 protein. The sample includes 550,000 to 600,000 distinct CDR3 sequences, 12% of them seen just once. The sequenced sample was PBMCs from blood, obtained on the day of vaccination. These receptors all come from a middle-aged man who received an inactivated influenza vaccine.

This chain joins TRBV5-1 and TRBJ2-7, with no clear D. Per the germline V gene, CDR1 is SGHRS and CDR2 is YFSETQ. Between the trimmed V and J ends, which lost 4 bases and 6 bases, there was a span of 11 bases. This CDR3 region has 12 residues. The CDR3 sequence is CASSKPAAEQYF. CDR3 DNA: TGCGCCAGCAGCAAGCCGGCAGCCGAGCAGTACTTC. The entire variable domain, with the rest obtained from reference TRBV5-1 and TRBJ2-7, is as follows: KAGVTQTPRYLIKTRGQQVTLSCSPISGHRSVSWYQQTPGQGLQFLFEYFSETQRNKGNFPGRFSGRQFSNSRSEMNVSTLELGDSALYLCASSKPAAEQYFGPGTRLTVT.

This clonotype was observed many times. The CDR3 coding sequence is TGTGCCAGCAGTTTAGGGGAGACCTACGAGCAGTACTTC. Translating it yields CASSLGETYEQYF. The rearrangement joins TRBV27 to TRBJ2-7, with D possibly being TRBD2 (5 bases). The V end was cut by 2 bases, the J end by 2 bases, with 7 bases between. From germline, CDR1 is MNHEY and CDR2 SMNVEV (reference sequence). CDR3 length equals 13 residues.

This sequence joins TRBV6-2 or TRBV6-3 and TRBJ2-1; 8 nucleotides align to TRBD2. The CDR3 covers 13 residues. Trimming took 2 bases from V and 8 from J; bases not matched to a gene: 2. Germline V lookup: CDR1 MNHEY, CDR2 SVGEGT. In DNA, the CDR3 is TGTGCCAGCAGTTACGTAGCGGGACATGAGCAGTTCTTC. It encodes CASSYVAGHEQFF.

The V and J genes are TRBV7-2 and TRBJ2-7; D remains ambiguous. Trimming cost V 1 base and J 2 bases, with 9 bases left between them. The CDR3 extends over 14 amino acids. CDR1 and CDR2 from the germline V gene are SGHTA and FQGNSA. The chain's CDR3 is CASSLVGATYEQYF. CDR3 DNA sequence: TGTGCCAGCAGCTTAGTTGGAGCTACCTACGAGCAGTACTTC.

The sample holds a few counts of this clonotype. J is TRBJ2-7 and V is TRBV28; D not resolved. This CDR3 has 13 amino acids. V gave up 7 bases and J gave up 2 bases, with 12 bases separating them. The germline CDR1 and CDR2 sequences are MDHEN and SYDVKM. The CDR3: CASKKGSAYEQYF. The CDR3 DNA follows: TGTGCCAGCAAAAAGGGATCCGCCTACGAGCAGTACTTC.

In this sample, this clonotype turned up many times. The chain recombines TRBV6-6 with TRBJ2-7; D is perhaps TRBD2 (6 bases). Germline V CDR1 and CDR2: MNHNY, SVGAGI (reference sequence). The CDR3 loop spans 12 amino acids. V was trimmed by 2 bases and J by 6 bases, leaving 8 bases between them. The CDR3 coding sequence is TGTGCCAGCAGTTACAAGGAGGGCGAGCAGTACTTC. Translated: CASSYKEGEQYF.

This clonotype was seen repeatedly, ten times or more. V and J are TRBV4-1 and TRBJ2-7; a weak D match, TRBD2 (6 bases). Per the germline V gene, CDR1 is MGHRA and CDR2 is YSYEKL. The CDR3 consists of 14 residues. V was clipped by 0 bases and J by 3 bases, with 9 bases between them. The CDR3 loop is CASSQEKGGYEQYF. In DNA, the CDR3 is TGCGCCAGCAGCCAAGAGAAGGGAGGCTACGAGCAGTACTTC.

The V and J genes are TRBV6-6 and TRBJ2-7; D remains unclear. V shed 5 bases and J shed 4 bases, with 9 bases lying between them. In germline, CDR1 is MNHNY, CDR2 SVGAGI (reference sequence). The CDR3 spans 12 residues. This CDR3 reads CASSRDPYEQYF. The DNA for the CDR3 is TGTGCCAGCAGTCGTGACCCTTACGAGCAGTACTTC.

The chain links TRBV30 to TRBJ1-5; no reliable D call. This CDR3 region has 13 residues. V lost 4 bases, J lost 0 bases, and 7 bases lay in between. Germline values: CDR1 GTSNPN, CDR2 SVGIG (reference sequence). CDR3 amino acids: CAWNRYSNQPQHF. The CDR3 bases are TGTGCCTGGAACCGGTATAGCAATCAGCCCCAGCATTTT.

This clonotype was counted at least ten times. This chain uses TRBV27 with TRBJ1-4; 7 bases line up with TRBD1. Germline CDR1 reads MNHEY; CDR2 reads SMNVEV (reference sequence). The CDR3 runs 14 residues. After removal of 5 bases from V and 5 bases from J, the junction contained 5 bases not matched to a gene. The CDR3 spells CASSAGQLNEKLFF. The DNA for the CDR3 is TGTGCCAGCAGTGCGGGACAGCTCAATGAAAAACTGTTTTTT.

The chain employs TRBV7-2 and TRBJ1-1, with D unclear. Germline V lookup: CDR1 SGHTA, CDR2 FQGNSA. This CDR3 is built from 16 residues. With 7 bases removed from V and 1 base from J, the gap between germline ends came to 19 bases. The CDR3 loop is CASTPGVGFQNTEAFF. The CDR3 nucleotides are TGTGCCAGCACCCCTGGGGTTGGCTTCCAGAACACTGAAGCTTTCTTT.

The chain links TRBV15 to TRBJ2-7; TRBD2 matches 12 bases. Germline assignment: CDR1 LNHNV and CDR2 YYDKDF (reference sequence). V lost 3 bases and J lost 4; bases outside the gene matches: 7. CDR3 length: 16 residues. The DNA of the CDR3 is TGTGCCACCAGCAGGGGAGGGACTAGCGGGCAGTACGAGCAGTACTTC. Protein product: CATSRGGTSGQYEQYF.

The rearrangement links TRBV4-1 to TRBJ2-7; 8 bases are a match to TRBD1. J gave up 3 bases and V 0 bases, and 4 bases lay outside the gene matches. The length of the CDR3 is 15 residues. Germline CDR1 reads MGHRA; CDR2 reads YSYEKL. The CDR3 region is CASSQDRGTGYEQYF. In DNA, the CDR3 is TGCGCCAGCAGCCAAGATAGGGGGACAGGCTACGAGCAGTACTTC.